The T cell receptor beta chain described here comes from a study of OX40 agonist ivuxolimab in advanced cancers. Study-level findings and limits: Clonal expansion was among the lowest in partial responders at 0.1-3.0 mg/kg, especially CD8+. Blood T cells, both CD4+ and CD8+, expanded clonally by week 6 at 0.1 to 3.0 mg/kg.

Repertoires were generated with immunoSEQ multiplex PCR, while TCRdb's copy carries only in-frame clones and drops some. The sample lists 45,000 to 60,000 clones, about 86% seen once, with 10% in the top ten. To note about this clone: What it binds is not known.

The input for sequencing was CD4+ or CD8+ T cells sorted from blood, taken in a trial of the OX40 agonist ivuxolimab. This receptor was identified in an adult with an advanced solid tumor such as melanoma, head and neck, liver or kidney cancer.

The CDR3 region has the DNA TGTGCTAGTGGTTACGACAGGTACAATGAGCAGTTCTTC. Its protein is CASGYDRYNEQFF. The chain combines TRBV12-5 with TRBJ2-1; possibly TRBD1 for D (6 bases). Between the trimmed V and J ends, which lost 4 bases and 4 bases, there was a span of 8 bases. The CDR3 is made up of 13 amino acids. Germline CDR1 LGHNT, CDR2 FRNRAP.